This T cell receptor (beta chain) was found in a study of T cell changes during pregnancy in multiple sclerosis. Assay: immunoSEQ multiplex PCR; the TCRdb copy retains only in-frame clones and omits some. This sample carries about 50,000 clones, roughly 90% of them seen once, and the ten largest clones take 0.39%. This CDR3 is built from 16 residues. Deletions cut 2 bases from V and 7 bases from J, with 17 bases between. The germline CDR1 and CDR2 sequences are MDHEN and SYDVKM. The V gene is TRBV28, the J gene TRBJ1-4; D not resolved. The TCR comes from a female donor with multiple sclerosis, enrolled in a pregnancy study. This specimen was CD4+ T cells from peripheral blood mononuclear cells, taken after pregnancy. The CDR3 bases are TGTGCCAGCAGTTTAAAACCCCCGGGGAGCGGTGAAAAACTGTTTTTT. Translating it yields CASSLKPPGSGEKLFF. The whole variable domain, filled in from reference TRBV28 and TRBJ1-4, reads DVKVTQSSRYLVKRTGEKVFLECVQDMDHENMFWYRQDPGLGLRLIYFSYDVKMKEKGDIPEGYSVSREKKERFSLILESASTNQTSMYLCASSLKPPGSGEKLFFGSGTQLSVL.